Below, 7 T cell receptor beta chains from the same sample are listed, as sequenced in a study of cytomegalovirus exposure and HLA in healthy donors. PCR involved 60 Vbeta and 13 Jbeta primers. This table comes from immunoSEQ multiplex PCR, and its TCRdb copy is limited to in-frame clones, with some not included. This sample carries 90,000 to 150,000 clones, nearly 65% of them seen once, and the ten largest clones take 9% to 10%. Sample: PBMCs. The receptors were gathered from a man between 35 and 55 years old in good health and CMV-seropositive.

This clone occurred a few times. The chain employs TRBV4-2 and TRBJ2-5; a possible D gene is TRBD2 (6 bases). The CDR3 runs 15 residues. In germline, CDR1 is LGHNA, CDR2 YNFKEQ. Trimming took 2 bases from V and 4 from J, leaving 14 bases between them. CDR3 protein: CASSQTPGLGETQYF. In DNA form, the CDR3 reads TGTGCCAGCAGCCAAACTCCGGGACTTGGAGAGACCCAGTACTTC.

This chain joins TRBV29-1 and TRBJ2-7, with D maybe TRBD1 (5 bases). In germline, CDR1 is SQVTM, CDR2 ANQGSEA. The CDR3 runs 13 residues. The V and J ends lost 5 bases and 7 bases respectively, with 18 bases between them. As DNA, the CDR3 is TGCAGCGTTATCAACAGGAGACCTGGGGAGCAGTACTTC. This sequence encodes CSVINRRPGEQYF.

V is TRBV10-2 and J is TRBJ2-1, with 14 bases identical to TRBD2. This CDR3 comprises 15 residues. J was trimmed by 8 bases and V by 4 bases; bases with no gene match: 4. Germline assignment: CDR1 WSHSY and CDR2 SAAADI. CDR3 region: CASSVGLAGGHEQFF. DNA for the CDR3: TGCGCCAGCAGTGTTGGACTAGCGGGGGGTCATGAGCAGTTCTTC.

V usage is TRBV7-2 and J usage is TRBJ1-2; TRBD1 agrees at 9 bases. The CDR3 spans 13 residues. The trim removed 5 bases at V and 7 bases at J, leaving 5 bases unmatched. Germline assignment: CDR1 SGHTA and CDR2 FQGNSA. CDR3 protein: CASSPGTGFGYTF. The CDR3 DNA follows: TGTGCCAGCAGCCCAGGGACAGGGTTTGGCTACACCTTC.

The chain joins TRBV5-1 to TRBJ1-6; a possible D gene is TRBD1 (5 bases). Germline CDR1 is SGHRS and CDR2 is YFSETQ. V lost 2 bases to trimming and J lost 0 bases, with 9 bases between them. The CDR3 loop spans 16 amino acids. CDR3 region: CASSLGESSYNSPLHF. The CDR3 nucleotides are TGCGCCAGCAGCTTAGGGGAAAGCTCCTATAATTCACCCCTCCACTTT.

This chain links TRBV7-2 with TRBJ2-1; tentative D call: TRBD1 (7 bases). The CDR3 has 14 residues. Per the germline V gene, CDR1 is SGHTA and CDR2 is FQGNSA. V was shortened by 8 bases and J by 6 bases, with 17 bases between the two germline ends. The CDR3 sequence: CASQEGARRNEQFF. The CDR3 bases are TGTGCCAGCCAGGAGGGGGCACGGCGCAATGAGCAGTTCTTC.

The V gene is TRBV9, the J gene TRBJ1-5; possible D gene TRBD1, 5 bases. The CDR3 runs 14 residues. Trimming shortened V by 3 bases and J by 0 bases, and 7 bases separated the two germline ends. Germline V gene data show CDR1 as SGDLS and CDR2 as YYNGEE. CDR3 DNA sequence: TGTGCCAGCAGCGAGGGGCCTAGCAATCAGCCCCAGCATTTT. Translation gives CASSEGPSNQPQHF.